These T cell receptor beta chains were read from a single sample in a study of blood T cell repertoires in COVID-19. Profiled with immunoSEQ multiplex PCR; TCRdb holds only in-frame clones, not every one. The table lists fewer than 200,000 clones, about 93% of them singletons. Sequencing was done on a sample of peripheral blood. These receptors came from a woman aged 45 to 65 with acute or convalescent COVID-19. CDR3s include the opening cysteine and the closing phenylalanine or tryptophan. Each record gives: V gene, D gene, J gene, clone size, CDR3 DNA, CDR3 protein. D genes are given only for firm matches. Some rows mark clone size as missing; the rest say once, few, many or name a class of expanded clone.

>TRBV19|.|TRBJ1-5|few
TGTGCCAGTAGTGTGGACAGCCATCAGCCCCAGCATTTT
CASSVDSHQPQHF
>TRBV6-1|TRBD1|TRBJ1-2|once
TGTGCCAGCAGTGAGAGGACAGGAGGTACCTATGGCTACACCTTC
CASSERTGGTYGYTF
>TRBV6-1|.|TRBJ2-1|.
TGTGCCAGCAGTGAAACGGAGCAGGGGCGCCAGTTCTTC
CASSETEQGRQFF
>TRBV7-9|.|TRBJ1-4|.
TGTGCCAGCAGCCTCCGTCCGGATGGAGAAGAAAAACTGTTTTTT
CASSLRPDGEEKLFF
>TRBV11-2|TRBD2|TRBJ2-1|.
TGTGCCAGCAGCTCGATTAGCGGGGGATCAATCTTGTACAATGAGCAGTTCTTC
CASSSISGGSILYNEQFF
>TRBV19|.|TRBJ2-2|.
TGTGCCAGTAGTCCATCGAACACCGGGGAGCTGTTTTTT
CASSPSNTGELFF
>TRBV5-6|.|TRBJ1-6|.
TGTGCCAGCAGTTACAGGGTGGGATTAAGTTCACCCCTCCACTTT
CASSYRVGLSSPLHF
>TRBV3-1/TRBV3-2|TRBD1|TRBJ1-4|.
TGTGCCAGCAGCCAAGATAGGTTGTCGACAGGGGGAGGGAAACTGTTTTTT
CASSQDRLSTGGGKLFF
>TRBV5-1|TRBD2|TRBJ2-5|.
TGCGCCAGCAGCTTGGTATACGGGAGGGAGGAGACCCAGTACTTC
CASSLVYGREETQYF
>TRBV5-1|TRBD1|TRBJ1-2|.
TGCGCCAGCAGCCCAGACAGGGATGGCTACACCTTC
CASSPDRDGYTF
>TRBV6-6|.|TRBJ1-2|.
TGTGCCAGCAGTTACGACAGCCCTCCACCTAACGGCTACACCTTC
CASSYDSPPPNGYTF
>TRBV30|.|TRBJ1-3|.
TGTGCCTGGAGTGCCGGGACATTGGAAAACACCATATATTTT
CAWSAGTLENTIYF
>TRBV20-1|.|TRBJ2-1|.
TGCAGTGCAAGAGGAGTGAATGAGCAGTTCTTC
CSARGVNEQFF
>TRBV6-5|.|TRBJ2-1|.
TGTGCCAGCAGTTACTCGATAGGGGAAGTCTACAATGAGCAGTTCTTC
CASSYSIGEVYNEQFF
>TRBV4-1|.|TRBJ1-2|once
TGCGCCAGCAGCCAAGATACCGCCAGGTATGGCTACACCTTC
CASSQDTARYGYTF
>TRBV6-5|TRBD1|TRBJ1-2|.
TGTGCCACCCGAGGGGGCGCCGACTATGGCTACACCTTC
CATRGGADYGYTF
>TRBV10-1|.|TRBJ2-1|.
TGCGCCAGCAGTGATGCGGTTAGGCAGTTCTTC
CASSDAVRQFF
>TRBV7-8|.|TRBJ2-3|.
TGTGCCAGCAGCTTAGGGAGCCGCACAGATACGCAGTATTTT
CASSLGSRTDTQYF
>TRBV6-2/TRBV6-3|.|TRBJ2-1|.
TGTGCCAGCAGTTACCGAACGGACTATACCCGGTACAATGAGCAGTTCTTC
CASSYRTDYTRYNEQFF
>TRBV5-4|TRBD1|TRBJ1-6|.
TGTGCCAGCAGCTTGGCAGGGGGAGTGAATTCACCCCTCCACTTT
CASSLAGGVNSPLHF
>TRBV7-2|TRBD1|TRBJ1-6|.
TGTGCCAGCAGCTCGTTGACAGGGGGATGGTCACCCCTCCACTTT
CASSSLTGGWSPLHF
>TRBV18|TRBD1|TRBJ1-1|.
TGTGCCAGCTCACCGAGACAGGGGAACACTGAAGCTTTCTTT
CASSPRQGNTEAFF
>TRBV19|TRBD1|TRBJ2-1|.
TGTGCCAGTAGTAGGCGGAGACAGGGATACAATGAGCAGTTCTTC
CASSRRRQGYNEQFF
>TRBV25-1|.|TRBJ2-2|.
TGTGCCAGCAGTGACGAGATTTCCGCGAACACCGGGGAGCTGTTTTTT
CASSDEISANTGELFF
>TRBV30|.|TRBJ2-4|.
TGTGCCTGGAGTCCCAGGGCAGCCAAAAACATTCAGTACTTC
CAWSPRAAKNIQYF
>TRBV7-9|.|TRBJ2-1|.
TGTGCCAGCAGCAAAACAGGGAAGGGGGACAATGAGCAGTTCTTC
CASSKTGKGDNEQFF
>TRBV29-1|.|TRBJ2-7|.
TGCAGCATTGTACAGGAGAGTTCCTACGAGCAGTACTTC
CSIVQESSYEQYF
>TRBV6-1|.|TRBJ1-1|.
TGTGCCAGCAGTGCTGGAGGGGAAGCTTTCTTT
CASSAGGEAFF
>TRBV30|.|TRBJ2-2|.
TGTGCCTGGAGTTCCTCGGGCACCGGGGAGCTGTTTTTT
CAWSSSGTGELFF
>TRBV2|.|TRBJ1-2|.
TGTGCCAGCAGGAGGGACACAGCTAACTATGGCTACACCTTC
CASRRDTANYGYTF
>TRBV27|TRBD1|TRBJ1-4|.
TGTGCCAGCAGTTTGCGGTTAGAGGACAGGGGTTCTGAAAAACTGTTTTTT
CASSLRLEDRGSEKLFF
>TRBV19|TRBD1|TRBJ1-6|.
TGTGCCAGTAGTTCGACAGGGGTTGGTGGAAGCTCCTATAATTCACCCCTCCACTTT
CASSSTGVGGSSYNSPLHF
>TRBV4-2|.|TRBJ1-2|.
TGTGCCAGCAGCCAAGAGACCGGGGTCAAGGGCTACACCTTC
CASSQETGVKGYTF
>TRBV5-6|.|TRBJ2-2|.
TGTGCCAGCAGCTTGAAGCGCTTCACCGGGGAGCTGTTTTTT
CASSLKRFTGELFF
>TRBV2|TRBD1|TRBJ1-1|once
TGTGCCAGCAGATCCCCGGGACAGGGTCTAACTGAAGCTTTCTTT
CASRSPGQGLTEAFF
>TRBV29-1|TRBD2|TRBJ2-3|.
TGCAGCGCCGAAGGAACTAGCGGGGGCACAGATACGCAGTATTTT
CSAEGTSGGTDTQYF
>TRBV7-8|TRBD2|TRBJ2-7|once
TGTGCCAGCAGCCAACAGGGCGGGGGGGTTCTCTACGAGCAGTACTTC
CASSQQGGGVLYEQYF
>TRBV6-5|.|TRBJ1-1|few
TGTGCCAGCAGTTACGGGGGGGGTGAAGCTTTCTTT
CASSYGGGEAFF
>TRBV15|.|TRBJ1-6|.
TGTGCCACCAGCAGAGAGGGACAAGATAATTCACCCCTCCACTTT
CATSREGQDNSPLHF
>TRBV27|TRBD2|TRBJ2-1|few
TGTGCCAGCAGTCCTACTAGCGGGGGGGCCGCCAATGAGCAGTTCTTC
CASSPTSGGAANEQFF
>TRBV7-2|.|TRBJ2-5|.
TGTGCCAGCAGTCCCCGGGGACAAGAGACCCAGTACTTC
CASSPRGQETQYF
>TRBV13|.|TRBJ2-2|.
TGTGCCAGCAGTCTCTCGAGGGTCGACACCGGGGAGCTGTTTTTT
CASSLSRVDTGELFF
>TRBV21-1|.|TRBJ1-1|.
TGTGCCAGCAGCGATATTCACAGGGATGGTCCTGAAGCTTTCTTT
CASSDIHRDGPEAFF
>TRBV14|TRBD2|TRBJ2-5|.
TGTGCCAGCAGCCGGAGCGGGAGAGCCACACAAGAGACCCAGTACTTC
CASSRSGRATQETQYF
>TRBV6-5|TRBD1|TRBJ1-2|.
TGTGCCAGCAGTTACTCGTCAGGGGGCGACGGTGGCTACACCTTC
CASSYSSGGDGGYTF
>TRBV6-4|TRBD1|TRBJ2-1|.
TGTGCCAGCAGCCTAGGACAGGGAATTGAGCAGTTCTTC
CASSLGQGIEQFF
>TRBV7-2|TRBD1|TRBJ1-4|.
TGTGCCAGCAGCTTAGATCCAGGGGGCGCTGGAACTAATGAAAAACTGTTTTTT
CASSLDPGGAGTNEKLFF
>TRBV6-5|.|TRBJ1-6|.
TGTGCCAGCAGTTACTCGAACGGGGTCTCACCCCTCCACTTT
CASSYSNGVSPLHF
>TRBV28|TRBD1|TRBJ1-1|.
TGTGCCAGCAGTTCAGGACAGGGGGAGGACACTGAAGCTTTCTTT
CASSSGQGEDTEAFF
>TRBV20-1|TRBD1|TRBJ2-7|.
TGCAGTGCTGGTCCAGGGACAGGGAACTTC
CSAGPGTGNF
>TRBV3-1/TRBV3-2|TRBD1|TRBJ2-1|once
TGTGCCAGCAGCCAATCAGGGGGTTCCTACAATGAGCAGTTCTTC
CASSQSGGSYNEQFF
>TRBV24-1|TRBD1|TRBJ1-2|.
TGTGCCACCAGCCAGACAGGGTTTGCCTATGGCTACACCTTC
CATSQTGFAYGYTF
>TRBV25-1|.|TRBJ1-2|.
TGTGCCAGCAGGGCGAGTGGGGGGGAAGCCAATGGCTACACCTTC
CASRASGGEANGYTF
>TRBV6-5|.|TRBJ2-2|.
TGTGCCAGCAGATCCAACGGGGAGCTGTTTTTT
CASRSNGELFF
>TRBV5-1|TRBD1|TRBJ2-1|few
TGCGCCAGCATGCGGGCAGACAGGGACCAAACATCCTTTAACAATGAGCAGTTCTTC
CASMRADRDQTSFNNEQFF